What follows are 20 T cell receptor beta chains derived from one specimen sequenced in a study of cytomegalovirus exposure and HLA in healthy donors. Primers included in the PCR were 60 Vbeta and 13 Jbeta primers. TCRdb's table, derived via immunoSEQ multiplex PCR, lists solely in-frame clones and lacks some. The sample contains roughly 140,000 clones, 76% of which appear only once. The sample taken for sequencing was PBMCs. The receptor source for this set is a man aged 18 to 30 in good health and CMV-seronegative.

The CDR3 loop reads CASSLFKPGQRAYEQYF. The CDR3 nucleotides are TGTGCCAGCAGCTTATTCAAACCGGGACAGAGAGCCTACGAGCAGTACTTC. The V gene is TRBV11-2, the J gene TRBJ2-7, with 7 bases aligning to TRBD1. The V and J ends lost 2 bases and 2 bases, in that order; junction bases with no gene match: 12. Germline V CDR1 and CDR2: SGHAT, FQNNGV. The CDR3 length is 17 residues.

This CDR3 reads CASSIARLAGSYNEQFF. In nucleotides, the CDR3 is TGTGCCAGTAGTATAGCCCGACTAGCGGGTTCCTACAATGAGCAGTTCTTC. V and J are TRBV19 and TRBJ2-1; 10 nucleotides match TRBD2. Germline trimming cut 1 base from V and 1 base from J; bases unmatched to any gene: 4. The CDR3 consists of 17 residues. CDR1 LNHDA and CDR2 SQIVND come from the germline V gene (reference sequence).

This clone was counted a few times. V gene TRBV27 combines with J gene TRBJ2-7; 12 positions match TRBD2. With V trimmed by 5 bases and J by 5 bases, 7 bases remained unmatched. This CDR3 has 15 residues. Germline V gives CDR1 MNHEY, CDR2 SMNVEV (reference sequence). Here the CDR3 DNA reads TGTGCCAGCAGTCAGCTAGCGGGAGGGCCTCACGAGCAGTACTTC. Its protein product is CASSQLAGGPHEQYF.

As for this clone: In the same sample, other DNA sequences code for this CDR3. The chain carries TRBV9 and TRBJ2-1; TRBD2 matches at 16 bases. This CDR3 contains 19 residues. The junction had 4 bases not matched to a gene; V was cut back by 0 bases and J by 1 base. Germline CDR1 reads SGDLS; CDR2 reads YYNGEE. DNA for the CDR3: TGTGCCAGCAGCGTAGTTGGGACTAGCGGGAGGGCTTCCTACAATGAGCAGTTCTTC. It is translated as CASSVVGTSGRASYNEQFF.

The V call is TRBV7-2, the J call TRBJ2-3; TRBD1 aligns across 9 bases. After removal of 2 bases from V and 0 bases from J, the junction contained 9 bases not matched to a gene. The CDR3 length is 18 residues. Germline CDR1 reads SGHTA; CDR2 reads FQGNSA. CDR3: CASSLWVTGTGSTDTQYF. DNA of the CDR3: TGTGCCAGCAGCTTATGGGTAACCGGGACAGGGAGCACAGATACGCAGTATTTT.

Points on this clone: At the DNA level, this CDR3 is encoded by other sequences in the same sample as well. V usage is TRBV6-5 and J usage is TRBJ1-2; tentative D call: TRBD1 (6 bases). Per the germline V gene, CDR1 is MNHEY and CDR2 is SVGAGI. This CDR3 is 14 amino acids long. V was trimmed by 2 bases and J by 2 bases, leaving 9 bases between them. In nucleotides, the CDR3 is TGTGCCAGCAGTTACCGGCAGGGGAACTATGGCTACACCTTC. Translated, it gives CASSYRQGNYGYTF.

A remark on this clone: The same CDR3 is also encoded by other DNA sequences in this sample. The J gene is TRBJ2-7, the V gene TRBV27; TRBD2 agrees at 7 bases. The CDR3 totals 14 residues. Per the germline V gene, CDR1 is MNHEY and CDR2 is SMNVEV (reference sequence). The V and J ends lost 1 base and 1 base, in that order; junction bases with no gene match: 1. CDR3: CASSLLGGSYEQYF. The CDR3, as DNA: TGTGCCAGCAGTTTATTGGGGGGGTCCTACGAGCAGTACTTC.

A few counts support this clone. Other DNA sequences in the sample encode the same CDR3. The chain recombines TRBV11-2 with TRBJ1-6, with D perhaps TRBD1 (6 bases). The CDR3 is 14 amino acids. With 5 bases removed from V and 7 bases from J, the gap between germline ends came to 12 bases. Germline V lookup: CDR1 SGHAT, CDR2 FQNNGV. The DNA of the CDR3 is TGTGCCAGCAGCCCGGGACACACCAATTCACCCCTCCACTTT. It translates to CASSPGHTNSPLHF.

The J gene is TRBJ2-7, the V gene TRBV28; 8 bases match TRBD1. The CDR3 spans 16 residues. The V and J ends lost 1 base and 4 bases, in that order; junction bases with no gene match: 9. The germline V gene has CDR1 MDHEN and CDR2 SYDVKM. The CDR3 protein is CASSLYDGTGLYEQYF. Here the CDR3 DNA reads TGTGCCAGCAGTTTATATGACGGGACAGGTCTATACGAGCAGTACTTC. Drawing the rest from reference TRBV28 and TRBJ2-7, the complete variable domain is DVKVTQSSRYLVKRTGEKVFLECVQDMDHENMFWYRQDPGLGLRLIYFSYDVKMKEKGDIPEGYSVSREKKERFSLILESASTNQTSMYLCASSLYDGTGLYEQYFGPGTRLTVT.

This clone was observed once. The chain employs TRBV9 and TRBJ2-2, with a tentative D call TRBD2 (5 bases). Germline values: CDR1 SGDLS, CDR2 YYNGEE. Trimming took off 2 bases at V and 4 bases at J, with 9 bases between the two ends. The CDR3 is made up of 14 amino acids. For the CDR3, the DNA is TGTGCCAGCAGCGTCCGGACTGCCACCGGGGAGCTGTTTTTT. Its protein is CASSVRTATGELFF.

This clone was seen only once. The chain carries TRBV7-6 and TRBJ2-1; D may be TRBD1 (6 bases). Germline CDR1 SGHVS, CDR2 FNYEAQ. Trimming shortened V by 5 bases and J by 4 bases, and 12 bases separated the two germline ends. CDR3 size: 14 residues. In DNA form, the CDR3 reads TGTGCCAGCAGCCCCCTAGGGGGTTACAATGAGCAGTTCTTC. Translation: CASSPLGGYNEQFF.

The chain uses TRBV7-2 and TRBJ2-1; D is ambiguous. V gave up 6 bases and J gave up 9 bases, with 9 bases separating them. From germline, CDR1 is SGHTA and CDR2 FQGNSA. The CDR3 totals 11 residues. As DNA, the CDR3 is TGTGCCAGCAGTAGAGCCGGTGAGCAGTTCTTC. Its protein product is CASSRAGEQFF.

This clone appeared a single time. The chain links TRBV6-5 to TRBJ2-5; maybe TRBD1 (5 bases). The better agreement between TRBJ2-7 and the DNA end casts doubt on the J call. Germline CDR1 is MNHEY and CDR2 is SVGAGI. This CDR3 region has 13 residues. CDR3 coding DNA: TGTGCCAGCAGTTACTTCTCGGACACCGAGCAGTACTTC. This gives the protein CASSYFSDTEQYF.

The genes are TRBV9 and TRBJ1-2; the D gene is possibly TRBD1 (6 bases). The germline V gene has CDR1 SGDLS and CDR2 YYNGEE. There are 13 residues in the CDR3. The V and J ends lost 3 bases and 14 bases respectively, with 20 bases between them. The CDR3 sequence: CASSDRFTGRWTF. The CDR3 DNA follows: TGTGCCAGCAGCGACCGTTTCACAGGGCGTTGGACCTTC.

This clone occurred once. This chain connects TRBV9 to TRBJ1-6; TRBD1 aligns across 8 bases. This CDR3 region has 13 residues. The ends lost 3 bases at V and 9 bases at J; junction bases unmatched: 2. Looked up from germline, CDR1 is SGDLS and CDR2 is YYNGEE. CDR3 residues: CASSGTGSSPLHF. CDR3 in DNA: TGTGCCAGCAGCGGGACAGGGTCTTCACCCCTCCACTTT. Looking up the rest from reference TRBV9 and TRBJ1-6 gives the full variable domain: DSGVTQTPKHLITATGQRVTLRCSPRSGDLSVYWYQQSLDQGLQFLIQYYNGEERAKGNILERFSAQQFPDLHSELNLSSLELGDSALYFCASSGTGSSPLHFGNGTRLTVT.

The chain joins TRBV6-1 to TRBJ1-2; a possible D gene is TRBD1 (6 bases). The V end was cut by 4 bases, the J end by 5 bases, with 11 bases between. This CDR3 has 13 amino acids. Germline-derived CDR1 and CDR2 are MNHNS and SASEGT. The CDR3 region is CASSATGEYGYTF. The CDR3 bases are TGTGCCAGCAGTGCGACAGGAGAATATGGCTACACCTTC.

V is TRBV12-5 and J is TRBJ2-7; weak D call: TRBD1 (6 bases). The germline CDR1 and CDR2 sequences are LGHNT and FRNRAP. The CDR3 sequence is 13 residues long. V was clipped by 0 bases and J by 12 bases, with 15 bases between them. The CDR3 DNA reads TGTGCTAGTGGTTTGGTAAAGAGTGGGGGCCGGTACTTC. It encodes CASGLVKSGGRYF.

This chain uses TRBV6-4 with TRBJ2-1; 11 nucleotides line up with TRBD2. With V trimmed by 7 bases and J by 10 bases, 12 bases remained unmatched. Germline V gives CDR1 MRHNA, CDR2 SNTAGT. This CDR3 spans 15 amino acids. The CDR3 sequence: CASKTTSGVPKEQFF. Here the CDR3 DNA reads TGTGCCAGCAAGACGACTAGCGGGGTGCCTAAGGAGCAGTTCTTC.

This chain joins TRBV19 and TRBJ2-7; the match to TRBD1 covers 9 bases. The CDR3 length is 15 residues. Looked up from germline, CDR1 is LNHDA and CDR2 is SQIVND (reference sequence). Unmatched junction bases numbered 3, after V lost 1 base and J lost 2 bases. Here the CDR3 DNA reads TGTGCCAGTAGTATAGGGACAGGGGAAACCTACGAGCAGTACTTC. Translating it yields CASSIGTGETYEQYF. The variable domain in full, completed from reference TRBV19 and TRBJ2-7, reads DGGITQSPKYLFRKEGQNVTLSCEQNLNHDAMYWYRQDPGQGLRLIYYSQIVNDFQKGDIAEGYSVSREKKESFPLTVTSAQKNPTAFYLCASSIGTGETYEQYFGPGTRLTVT.

The DNA of the CDR3 is TGTGCCAGCAGCACTAGGGAGACCCAGTACTTC. It encodes CASSTRETQYF. The chain carries TRBV9 and TRBJ2-5; weak D call: TRBD2 (5 bases). Trimming stripped 4 bases from V and 5 bases from J, with 6 bases between. This CDR3 has 11 amino acids. Germline V gene lookup returns CDR1 SGDLS and CDR2 YYNGEE.